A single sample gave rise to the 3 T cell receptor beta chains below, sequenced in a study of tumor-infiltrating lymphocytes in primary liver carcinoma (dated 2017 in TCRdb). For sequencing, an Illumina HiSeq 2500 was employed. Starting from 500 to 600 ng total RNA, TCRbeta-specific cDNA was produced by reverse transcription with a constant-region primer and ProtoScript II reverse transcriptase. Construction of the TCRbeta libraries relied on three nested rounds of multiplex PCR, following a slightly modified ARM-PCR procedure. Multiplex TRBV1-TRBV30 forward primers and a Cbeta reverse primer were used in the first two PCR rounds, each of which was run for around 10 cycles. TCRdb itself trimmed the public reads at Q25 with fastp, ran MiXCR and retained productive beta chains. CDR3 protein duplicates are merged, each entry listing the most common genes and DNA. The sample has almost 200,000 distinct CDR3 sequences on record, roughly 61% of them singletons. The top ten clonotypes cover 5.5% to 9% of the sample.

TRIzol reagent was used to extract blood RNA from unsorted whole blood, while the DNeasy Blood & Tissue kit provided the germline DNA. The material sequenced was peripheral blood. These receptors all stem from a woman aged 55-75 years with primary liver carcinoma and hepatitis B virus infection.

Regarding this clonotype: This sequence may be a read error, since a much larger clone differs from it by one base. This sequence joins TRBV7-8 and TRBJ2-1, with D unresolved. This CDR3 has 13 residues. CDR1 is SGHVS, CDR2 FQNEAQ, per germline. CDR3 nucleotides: TGTGTCAGCAGCTTAAGGATTGGCAATGAGCAGTTCTTC. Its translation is CVSSLRIGNEQFF.

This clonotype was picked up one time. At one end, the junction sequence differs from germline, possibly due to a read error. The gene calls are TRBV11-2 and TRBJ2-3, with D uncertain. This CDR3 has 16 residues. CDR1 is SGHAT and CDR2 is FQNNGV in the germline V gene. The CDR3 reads CASSIDGPGRRDTQYF. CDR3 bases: TGTGCCAGCAGCATAGATGGCCCAGGTCGTAGGGATACGCAGTATTTT.

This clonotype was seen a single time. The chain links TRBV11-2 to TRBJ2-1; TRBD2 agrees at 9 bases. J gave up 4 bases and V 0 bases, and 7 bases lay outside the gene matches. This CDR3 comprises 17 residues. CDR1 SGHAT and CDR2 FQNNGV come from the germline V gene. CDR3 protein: CASSLDCGGRGYNEQFF. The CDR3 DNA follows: TGTGCCAGCAGCTTAGATTGTGGCGGGAGGGGATACAATGAGCAGTTCTTC.